Below, 8 T cell receptor beta chains from the same sample are listed, as sequenced in a study of tumor-infiltrating lymphocytes in primary liver carcinoma. Between roughly 17 and 30 mg of unsorted bulk tissue served as the source from which RNA and DNA were co-extracted. The investigators made TCR beta cDNA from approximately 0.5 ug total RNA, using a constant-region primer. TCR beta libraries came from three nested multiplex PCR rounds using slightly modified ARM-PCR. Running 10 cycles apiece, the first two PCR rounds relied on TRBV1-TRBV30 forward primers together with a C-beta reverse primer. TCRdb passed the multiplex PCR reads through MiXCR, listing each CDR3 protein once. The sample carries 100,000 or so distinct CDR3 sequences, approximately 80% recorded once. Specimen: liver tumor tissue from sampling region 3. Subset given: tumor region T3, left-lateral pole. These receptors all stem from a man aged 35 to 55 with primary liver carcinoma and hepatitis B virus infection.

The table lists this clonotype with a count of one. One junction end does not reproduce the germline sequence, and a read error may be involved. The chain joins TRBV10-3 to TRBJ2-1; TRBD2 aligns across 13 bases. Germline values: CDR1 ENHRY, CDR2 SYGVKD. This CDR3 is built from 16 residues. CDR3 amino acids: CVISPGLAGNYNEQLF. The CDR3 DNA follows: TGTGTCATCAGCCCGGGACTAGCGGGGAACTACAATGAGCAGCTCTTC.

Note on this clonotype: The missing conserved phenylalanine or tryptophan at the end of this CDR3 makes a read error likely. J is TRBJ2-1 and V is TRBV6-1, with TRBD2 identical over 10 bases. The CDR3 length is 15 residues. Germline V lookup: CDR1 MNHNS, CDR2 SASEGT. CDR3 in amino acids: CASTESSGSYNEQFI. In DNA, the CDR3 is TGTGCCAGCACTGAATCTAGCGGGAGCTACAATGAGCAGTTCATC.

The chain recombines TRBV29-1 with TRBJ2-3; possible D gene TRBD2, 5 bases. The CDR3 consists of 12 residues. Looked up from germline, CDR1 is SQVTM and CDR2 is ANQGSEA. V lost 8 bases to trimming and J lost 7 bases, with 16 bases between them. CDR3: CSSGASSNTQYF. CDR3 DNA: TGCAGCTCCGGCGCTAGCTCAAATACGCAGTATTTT.

As to this clonotype: Germline and junction disagree at one end, which may indicate a read error. V and J are TRBV6-1 and TRBJ2-7, with TRBD2 matching over 7 bases. From germline, CDR1 is MNHNS and CDR2 SASEGT. The CDR3 runs 15 residues. The CDR3 protein is CASSGELAGSYEHYF. The CDR3 DNA follows: TGTGCCAGCAGTGGTGAATTAGCGGGTTCCTACGAGCACTACTTC.

Comment on this clonotype: One end of the junction fails to match germline, which may point to a read error. The CDR3 loop is CAGSFAGTGILYYGYTF. DNA for the CDR3: TGTGCCGGCAGTTTCGCCGGGACAGGGATTCTATACTATGGCTACACCTTC. The V gene is TRBV28, the J gene TRBJ1-2, with 9 bases identical to TRBD1. Germline V gene data show CDR1 as MDHEN and CDR2 as SYDVKM. This CDR3 contains 17 residues.

This chain connects TRBV29-1 to TRBJ2-6, with D maybe TRBD1 (5 bases). This CDR3 is 13 amino acids long. Trimming left V 4 bases short and J 5 bases short, with 9 bases between. Germline CDR1 and CDR2: SQVTM and ANQGSEA. CDR3 in amino acids: CSVAGFRANVLTF. The CDR3 nucleotides read TGCAGCGTTGCAGGGTTTCGGGCCAACGTCCTGACTTTC. The full variable domain, in which reference TRBV29-1 and TRBJ2-6 provide the parts outside the CDR3, is SAVISQKPSRDICQRGTSLTIQCQVDSQVTMMFWYRQQPGQSLTLIATANQGSEATYESGFVIDKFPISRPNLTFSTLTVSNMSPEDSSIYLCSVAGFRANVLTFGAGSRLTVL.

Note on this clonotype: One end of the junction fails to match germline, which may point to a read error. The rearrangement uses TRBV4-3 and TRBJ1-6; 10 nucleotides match TRBD1. Germline CDR1 LGHNA, CDR2 YSLEER. CDR3 length: 16 residues. CDR3 coding DNA: TGCGCCAGGAGCTCCTGGGACAGGGGAAGGAATTCATCCCTTCACTTT. This translates into CARSSWDRGRNSSLHF.

The rearrangement links TRBV10-3 to TRBJ2-2; TRBD2 matches at 8 bases. The length of the CDR3 is 15 residues. The V segment lost 6 bases and the J segment 10 bases; nucleotides outside the gene matches: 13. Per the germline V gene, CDR1 is ENHRY and CDR2 is SYGVKD. The CDR3 nucleotides are TGTGCCATCAGCGCTACTAGCGGCCCCATCGAGGAGCTGTTTTTT. This translates into CAISATSGPIEELFF.